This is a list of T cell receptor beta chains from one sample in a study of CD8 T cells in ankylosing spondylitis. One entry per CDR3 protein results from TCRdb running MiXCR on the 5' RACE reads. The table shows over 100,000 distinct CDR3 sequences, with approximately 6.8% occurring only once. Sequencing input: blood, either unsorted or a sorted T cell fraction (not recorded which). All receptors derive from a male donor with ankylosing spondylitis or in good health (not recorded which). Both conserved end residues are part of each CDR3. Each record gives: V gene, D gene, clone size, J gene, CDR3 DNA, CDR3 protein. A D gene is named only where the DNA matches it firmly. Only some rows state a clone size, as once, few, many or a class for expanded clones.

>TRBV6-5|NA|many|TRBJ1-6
TGTGCCACCTATGCGGGGAACCCACCCCTCCACTTT
CATYAGNPPLHF
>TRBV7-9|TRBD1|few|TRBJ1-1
TGTGCCAGCAGTCGCCAGGGGGTTGAAGCTTTCTTT
CASSRQGVEAFF
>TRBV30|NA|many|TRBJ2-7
TGTGCCTGGAGTGACGTCCAAGAGCAGTACTTC
CAWSDVQEQYF
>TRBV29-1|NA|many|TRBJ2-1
TGCAGCGTCGCCCTGATCGTGGAGAATGAGCAGTTCTTC
CSVALIVENEQFF
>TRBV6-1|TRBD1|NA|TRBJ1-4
TGTGCCAGCAGCCTCGGAGGGACAGACCATGAAAAACTGTTTTTT
CASSLGGTDHEKLFF
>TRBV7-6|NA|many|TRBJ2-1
TGTGCCAGCAGCTTAGGCCAGGGGAACAATGAGCAGTTCTTC
CASSLGQGNNEQFF
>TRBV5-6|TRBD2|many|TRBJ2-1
TGTGCCAGCAGCTTGGAGGGTACTAGCGGGAGGTCCAATGAGCAGTTCTTC
CASSLEGTSGRSNEQFF
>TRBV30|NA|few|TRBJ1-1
TGTGCCTGGAGTGTCGGTAGGGACACTGAAGCTTTCTTT
CAWSVGRDTEAFF
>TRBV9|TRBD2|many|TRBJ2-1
TGTGCCAGCAGCGAAGCGGGAGTCACCTACAATGAGCAGTTCTTC
CASSEAGVTYNEQFF
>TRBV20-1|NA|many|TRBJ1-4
TGCAGTGCTATCATTGGAGGGGTCAAAGCAACTAATGAAAAACTGTTTTTT
CSAIIGGVKATNEKLFF
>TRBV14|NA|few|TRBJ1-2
TGTGCCAGCAGCCAAGCGAGCGGGTTCGTCTTCTCGGGCTACACCTTC
CASSQASGFVFSGYTF
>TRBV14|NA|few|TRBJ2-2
TGTGCCAGCAGCCAAGTAGTCAGCGGGAACACCGGGGAGCTGTTTTTT
CASSQVVSGNTGELFF
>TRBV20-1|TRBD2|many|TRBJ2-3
TGCAGTGCCCTGGGACTAGGGGGAGATACGCAGTATTTT
CSALGLGGDTQYF
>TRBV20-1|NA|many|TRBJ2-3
TGCAGTGCTAGTAGGGTGGCGGCACTCAGTACGCAGTATTTT
CSASRVAALSTQYF
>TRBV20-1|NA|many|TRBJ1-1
TGCAGTGCTCCCGATTACAGGGCCACTGAAGCTTTCTTT
CSAPDYRATEAFF
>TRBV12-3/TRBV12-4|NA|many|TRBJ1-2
TGTGCCAGCAGCATCCAAATTCAGGGAGGGGGCTACACCTTC
CASSIQIQGGGYTF
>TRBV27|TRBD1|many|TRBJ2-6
TGTGCCAGCAGTTGGACAGGGGTAGGTTCAGGGGCCAACGTCCTGACTTTC
CASSWTGVGSGANVLTF
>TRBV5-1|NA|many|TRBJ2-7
TGCGCCAGCACCCATGGAGGGGGGCTCAGATCCTACGAGCAGTACTTC
CASTHGGGLRSYEQYF
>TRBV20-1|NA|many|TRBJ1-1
TGCAGTGCCTTGGTGCCAGTCCCCATGAACACTGAAGCTTTCTTT
CSALVPVPMNTEAFF
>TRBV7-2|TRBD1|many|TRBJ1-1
TGTGCCAGCAGCACGCGACAGGGGGCGCCTGTAACTGAAGCTTTCTTT
CASSTRQGAPVTEAFF
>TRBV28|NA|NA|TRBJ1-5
TGTGCCAGCAATAGCAATCAGCCCCAGCATTTT
CASNSNQPQHF
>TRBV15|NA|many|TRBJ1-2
TGTGCCACCAGCGGTCAGGGCTATGGCTACACCTTC
CATSGQGYGYTF
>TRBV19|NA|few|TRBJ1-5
TGTGCCAGTAGTATCGCCCTTCGACAGCCCCAGCATTTT
CASSIALRQPQHF
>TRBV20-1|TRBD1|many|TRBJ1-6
TGCAGTGCTAGATTCCACAGGGGAAATTCACCCCTCCACTTT
CSARFHRGNSPLHF
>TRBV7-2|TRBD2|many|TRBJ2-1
TGTGCCAGCAGCCCGAACCTACTAGCGGCGGCCACCAATGAGCAGTTCTTC
CASSPNLLAAATNEQFF
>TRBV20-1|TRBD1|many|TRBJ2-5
TGCAGTGCTAGATTAGGGGGCGAGACCCAGTACTTC
CSARLGGETQYF
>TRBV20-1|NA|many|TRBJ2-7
TGCAGTGCTTGGGACGTCGACTCCTACGAGCAGTACTTC
CSAWDVDSYEQYF
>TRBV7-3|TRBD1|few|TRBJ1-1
TGTGCCAGCAGCCCAGGGGGCGAGGTAAAAACTGAAGCTTTCTTT
CASSPGGEVKTEAFF
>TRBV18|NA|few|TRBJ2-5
TGTGCCAGCTCACCGGGTGAAGAGACCCAGTACTTC
CASSPGEETQYF
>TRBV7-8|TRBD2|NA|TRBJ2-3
TGTGCCAGCAGCCTCCGGGCGGGAGGATTCACAGATACGCAGTATTTT
CASSLRAGGFTDTQYF
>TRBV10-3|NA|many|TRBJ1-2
TGTGCCATCAGTGGGAAGACGGGGGGTAATGGCTACACCTTC
CAISGKTGGNGYTF
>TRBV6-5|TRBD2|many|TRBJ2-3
TGTGCCAGCAGTTTAGCGGGGGGCCCAGATACGCAGTATTTT
CASSLAGGPDTQYF
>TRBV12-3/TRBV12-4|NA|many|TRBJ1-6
TGTGCCAGCGCGCCCCATGGGGGAAATAATTCACCCCTCCACTTT
CASAPHGGNNSPLHF
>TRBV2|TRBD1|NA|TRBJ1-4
TGTGCCAGCAGGCAGGGGGGAGAAAAACTGTTTTTT
CASRQGGEKLFF
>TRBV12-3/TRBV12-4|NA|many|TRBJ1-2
TGTGCCAGCAGTTTTGTAGGGAATGGCTACACCTTC
CASSFVGNGYTF
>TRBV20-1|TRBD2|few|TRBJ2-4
TGCAGTGCCCGCTTGGCGGGGGGAACGAACATTCAGTACTTC
CSARLAGGTNIQYF
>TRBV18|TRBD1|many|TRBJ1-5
TGTGCCAGCTCACCCCGGGACAGAGATCAGCCCCAGCATTTT
CASSPRDRDQPQHF
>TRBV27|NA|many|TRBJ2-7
TGTGCCAGCAGTGACATTGGGGGCGGAAGCTCCTACGAGCAGTACTTC
CASSDIGGGSSYEQYF
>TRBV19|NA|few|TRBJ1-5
TGTGCCAGTAGTATGATCGGGGAGGTGAGCAATCAGCCCCAGCATTTT
CASSMIGEVSNQPQHF
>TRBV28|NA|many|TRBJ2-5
TGTGCCAGCAGTGGGAACAACGCCGGGACCAGACCTCAGGACTTC
CASSGNNAGTRPQDF
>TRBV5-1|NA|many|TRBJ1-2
TGCGCCAGCAGCTTGGGGCAGAACTATGGCTACACCTTC
CASSLGQNYGYTF
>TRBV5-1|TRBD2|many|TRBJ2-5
TGCGCCAGCAGCTTGCGGTTAGCGGGGATCCAAGAGACCCAGTACTTC
CASSLRLAGIQETQYF
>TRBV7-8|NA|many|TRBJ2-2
TGTGCCAGCAGCCTTTCCATCACCGGGGAGCTGTTTTTT
CASSLSITGELFF
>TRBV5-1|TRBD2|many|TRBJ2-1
TGCGCCAGCAGCTTGCTACCACGACTAGCGGGGGCCTATAATGAGCAGTTCTTC
CASSLLPRLAGAYNEQFF
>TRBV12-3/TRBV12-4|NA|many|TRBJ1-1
TGTGCCAGCAGTTTTGGCTCCGGAAGGACTGAAGCTTTCTTT
CASSFGSGRTEAFF
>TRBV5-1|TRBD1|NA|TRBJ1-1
TGCGCCAGCAGCGGGGGACAGGGGGCGATAACTGAAGCTTTCTTT
CASSGGQGAITEAFF
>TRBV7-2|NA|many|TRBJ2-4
TGTGCCAGCAGCTTCCTCCCCGGGTCCAAAAACATTCAGTACTTC
CASSFLPGSKNIQYF
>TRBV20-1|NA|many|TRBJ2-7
TGCAGTGCTAGTGGCAGGAGCTCCTACGAGCAGTACTTC
CSASGRSSYEQYF
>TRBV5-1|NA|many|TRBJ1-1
TGCGCCAGCAGCTTGGCCTGGTACACTGAAGCTTTCTTT
CASSLAWYTEAFF
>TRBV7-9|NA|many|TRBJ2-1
TGTGCCAGCAGCCCTTTAGACAATGAGCAGTTCTTC
CASSPLDNEQFF
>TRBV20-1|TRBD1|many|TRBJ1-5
TGCAGTGCTAAAATTTATACAGGGGTGGCCGAGCATTTT
CSAKIYTGVAEHF
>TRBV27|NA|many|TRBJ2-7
TGTGCCAGCAGGTATAGCCAAATCCACGAGCAGTACTTC
CASRYSQIHEQYF
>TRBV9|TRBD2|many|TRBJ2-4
TGTGCCAGCAGCGTAGGAGTGTCGGGGGGGTTAGGGGCCAAAAACATTCAGTACTTC
CASSVGVSGGLGAKNIQYF
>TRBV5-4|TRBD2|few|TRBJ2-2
TGTGCCAGCAGCTTGAGTAGCGGGAGCCACACCGGGGAGCTGTTTTTT
CASSLSSGSHTGELFF
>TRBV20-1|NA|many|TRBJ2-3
TGCAGTGCCCACACAGATACGCAGTATTTT
CSAHTDTQYF